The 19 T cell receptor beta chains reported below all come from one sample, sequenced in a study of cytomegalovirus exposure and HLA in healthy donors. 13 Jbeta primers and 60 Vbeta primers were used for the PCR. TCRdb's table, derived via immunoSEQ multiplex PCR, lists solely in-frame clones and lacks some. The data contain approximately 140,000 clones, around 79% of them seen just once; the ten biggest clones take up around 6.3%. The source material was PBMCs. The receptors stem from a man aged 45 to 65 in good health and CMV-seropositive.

CDR3 DNA: TGTGCCAGCATATTCGCAGGGGAGACTGAAGCTTTCTTT. Translation: CASIFAGETEAFF. The V and J genes are TRBV6-5 and TRBJ1-1; tentative D call: TRBD1 (6 bases). This CDR3 has 13 amino acids. Between the trimmed V and J ends, which lost 7 bases and 5 bases, there was a span of 14 bases. CDR1 is MNHEY, CDR2 SVGAGI, per germline.

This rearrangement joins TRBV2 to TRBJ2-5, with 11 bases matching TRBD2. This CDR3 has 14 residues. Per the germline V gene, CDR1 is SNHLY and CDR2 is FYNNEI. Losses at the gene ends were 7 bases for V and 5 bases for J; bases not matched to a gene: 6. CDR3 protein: CASKVASGRETQYF. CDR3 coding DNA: TGTGCCAGCAAGGTGGCTAGCGGGAGGGAGACCCAGTACTTC. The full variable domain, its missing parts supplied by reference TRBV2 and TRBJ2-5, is EPEVTQTPSHQVTQMGQEVILRCVPISNHLYFYWYRQILGQKVEFLVSFYNNEISEKSEIFDDQFSVERPDGSNFTLKIRSTKLEDSAMYFCASKVASGRETQYFGPGTRLLVL.

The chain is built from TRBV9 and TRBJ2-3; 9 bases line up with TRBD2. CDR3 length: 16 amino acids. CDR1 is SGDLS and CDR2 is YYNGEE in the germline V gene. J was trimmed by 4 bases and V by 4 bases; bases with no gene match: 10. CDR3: CASSKRIAGEADTQYF. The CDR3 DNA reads TGTGCCAGCAGCAAACGAATAGCGGGAGAGGCAGATACGCAGTATTTT. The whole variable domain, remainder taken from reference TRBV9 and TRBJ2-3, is DSGVTQTPKHLITATGQRVTLRCSPRSGDLSVYWYQQSLDQGLQFLIQYYNGEERAKGNILERFSAQQFPDLHSELNLSSLELGDSALYFCASSKRIAGEADTQYFGPGTRLTVL.

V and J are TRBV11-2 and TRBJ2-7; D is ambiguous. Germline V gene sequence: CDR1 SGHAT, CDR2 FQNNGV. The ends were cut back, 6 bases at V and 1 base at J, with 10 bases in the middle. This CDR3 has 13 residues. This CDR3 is CASRYDWSYEQYF. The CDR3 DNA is TGTGCCAGCAGGTATGACTGGTCCTACGAGCAGTACTTC.

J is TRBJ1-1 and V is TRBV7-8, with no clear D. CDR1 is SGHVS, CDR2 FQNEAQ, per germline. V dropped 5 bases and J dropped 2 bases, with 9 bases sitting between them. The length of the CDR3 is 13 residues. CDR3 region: CASSLTHNTEAFF. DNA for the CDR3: TGTGCCAGCAGCCTGACACATAACACTGAAGCTTTCTTT. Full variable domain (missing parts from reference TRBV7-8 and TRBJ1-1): GAGVSQSPRYKVAKRGQDVALRCDPISGHVSLFWYQQALGQGPEFLTYFQNEAQLDKSGLPSDRFFAERPEGSVSTLKIQRTQQEDSAVYLCASSLTHNTEAFFGQGTRLTVV.

The CDR3 region is CASRFVDSRGKFYGYTF. In nucleotides, the CDR3 is TGTGCCAGCAGATTCGTTGATAGTAGGGGGAAATTCTATGGCTACACCTTC. The chain has TRBV28 and TRBJ1-2, with D possibly TRBD1 on 6 matching bases. The CDR3 totals 17 residues. Germline V gives CDR1 MDHEN, CDR2 SYDVKM. Trimming shortened V by 6 bases and J by 4 bases, and 24 bases separated the two germline ends.

The CDR3 sequence is CASSGIAGRDYNEQFF. In DNA, the CDR3 is TGTGCCAGCAGTGGAATAGCGGGCCGGGACTACAATGAGCAGTTCTTC. The chain carries TRBV6-4 and TRBJ2-1, with 7 bases that match TRBD2. This CDR3 region has 16 residues. Germline-derived CDR1 and CDR2 are MRHNA and SNTAGT. V dropped 4 bases and J dropped 3; count of bases not matched to a gene: 9.

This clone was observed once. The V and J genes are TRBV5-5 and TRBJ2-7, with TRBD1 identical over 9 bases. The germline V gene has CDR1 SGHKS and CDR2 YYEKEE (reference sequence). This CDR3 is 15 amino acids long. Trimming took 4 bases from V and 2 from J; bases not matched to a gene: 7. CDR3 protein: CASSPTGGGTYEQYF. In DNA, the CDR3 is TGTGCCAGCAGCCCGACAGGGGGGGGGACCTACGAGCAGTACTTC.

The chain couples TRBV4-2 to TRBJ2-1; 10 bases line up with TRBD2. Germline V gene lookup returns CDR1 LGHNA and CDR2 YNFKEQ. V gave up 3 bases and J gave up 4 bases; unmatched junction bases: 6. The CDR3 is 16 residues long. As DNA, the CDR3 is TGTGCCAGCAGCCACGAGCCGACTAGCGGGTACAATGAGCAGTTCTTC. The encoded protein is CASSHEPTSGYNEQFF.

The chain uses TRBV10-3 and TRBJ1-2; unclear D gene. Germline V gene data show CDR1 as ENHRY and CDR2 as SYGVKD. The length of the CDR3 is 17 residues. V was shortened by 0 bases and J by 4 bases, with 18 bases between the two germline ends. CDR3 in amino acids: CAISESTLTSFGYGYTF. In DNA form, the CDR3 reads TGTGCCATCAGTGAGTCGACTCTGACCTCTTTTGGCTATGGCTACACCTTC.

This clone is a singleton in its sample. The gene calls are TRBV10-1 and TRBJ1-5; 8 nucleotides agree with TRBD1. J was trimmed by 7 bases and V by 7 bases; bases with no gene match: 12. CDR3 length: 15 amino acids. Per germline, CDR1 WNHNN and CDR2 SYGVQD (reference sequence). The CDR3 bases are TGCGCCAGCAAGCGACAGGGGAGTGAACGCCAGCCCCAGCATTTT. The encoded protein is CASKRQGSERQPQHF.

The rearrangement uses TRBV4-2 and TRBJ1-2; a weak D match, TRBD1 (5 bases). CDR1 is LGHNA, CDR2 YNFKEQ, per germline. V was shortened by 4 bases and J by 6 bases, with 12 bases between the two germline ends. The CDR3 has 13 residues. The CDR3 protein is CASSPTGLNGYTF. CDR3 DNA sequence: TGTGCCAGCAGCCCGACGGGACTCAATGGCTACACCTTC.

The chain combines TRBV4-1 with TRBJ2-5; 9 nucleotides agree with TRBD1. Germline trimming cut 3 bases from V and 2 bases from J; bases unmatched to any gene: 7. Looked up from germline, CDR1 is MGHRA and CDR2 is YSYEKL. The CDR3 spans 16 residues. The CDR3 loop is CASSQDPGQGQETQYF. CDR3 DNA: TGCGCCAGCAGCCAGGACCCGGGACAGGGACAAGAGACCCAGTACTTC.

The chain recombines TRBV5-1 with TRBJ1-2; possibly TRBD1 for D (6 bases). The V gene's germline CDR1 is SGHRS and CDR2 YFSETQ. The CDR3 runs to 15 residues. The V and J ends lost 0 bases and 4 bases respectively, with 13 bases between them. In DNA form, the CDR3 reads TGCGCCAGCAGCTTGGCCGCGACAGGAAGCTATGGCTACACCTTC. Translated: CASSLAATGSYGYTF.

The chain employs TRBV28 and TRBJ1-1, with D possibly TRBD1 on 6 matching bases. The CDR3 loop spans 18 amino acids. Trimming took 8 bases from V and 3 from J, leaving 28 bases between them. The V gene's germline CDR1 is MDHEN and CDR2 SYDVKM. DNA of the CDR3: TGTGCCAGCCCTCCCCGACCGGGCAGGGGCCTTAGGGACACTGAAGCTTTCTTT. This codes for CASPPRPGRGLRDTEAFF.

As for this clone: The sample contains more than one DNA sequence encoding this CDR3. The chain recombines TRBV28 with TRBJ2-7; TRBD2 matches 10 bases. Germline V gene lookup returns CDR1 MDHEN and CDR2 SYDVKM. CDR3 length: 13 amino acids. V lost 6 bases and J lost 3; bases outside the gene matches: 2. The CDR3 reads CASRLAGLYEQYF. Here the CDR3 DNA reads TGTGCCAGCAGACTAGCGGGGCTCTACGAGCAGTACTTC. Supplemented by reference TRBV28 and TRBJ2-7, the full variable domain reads DVKVTQSSRYLVKRTGEKVFLECVQDMDHENMFWYRQDPGLGLRLIYFSYDVKMKEKGDIPEGYSVSREKKERFSLILESASTNQTSMYLCASRLAGLYEQYFGPGTRLTVT.

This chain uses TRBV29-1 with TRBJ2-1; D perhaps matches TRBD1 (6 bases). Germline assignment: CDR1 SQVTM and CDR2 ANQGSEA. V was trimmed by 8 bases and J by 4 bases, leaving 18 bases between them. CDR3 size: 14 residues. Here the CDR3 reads CSPMGAQDYNEQFF. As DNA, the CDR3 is TGCAGCCCTATGGGGGCCCAGGATTACAATGAGCAGTTCTTC.

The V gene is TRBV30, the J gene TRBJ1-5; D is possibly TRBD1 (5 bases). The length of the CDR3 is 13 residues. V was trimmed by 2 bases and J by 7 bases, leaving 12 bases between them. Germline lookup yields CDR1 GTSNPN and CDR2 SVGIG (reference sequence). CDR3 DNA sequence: TGTGCCTGGAGTACCTCAGGGTCGCAGCCCCAGCATTTT. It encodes CAWSTSGSQPQHF.

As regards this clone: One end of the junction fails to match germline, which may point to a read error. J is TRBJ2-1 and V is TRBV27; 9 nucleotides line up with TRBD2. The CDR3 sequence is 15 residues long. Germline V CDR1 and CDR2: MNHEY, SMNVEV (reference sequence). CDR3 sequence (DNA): TGTTCCAGAGAGGTTCGGGCGGGAGGGTACAATGAGCAGTTCTTC. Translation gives CSREVRAGGYNEQFF.